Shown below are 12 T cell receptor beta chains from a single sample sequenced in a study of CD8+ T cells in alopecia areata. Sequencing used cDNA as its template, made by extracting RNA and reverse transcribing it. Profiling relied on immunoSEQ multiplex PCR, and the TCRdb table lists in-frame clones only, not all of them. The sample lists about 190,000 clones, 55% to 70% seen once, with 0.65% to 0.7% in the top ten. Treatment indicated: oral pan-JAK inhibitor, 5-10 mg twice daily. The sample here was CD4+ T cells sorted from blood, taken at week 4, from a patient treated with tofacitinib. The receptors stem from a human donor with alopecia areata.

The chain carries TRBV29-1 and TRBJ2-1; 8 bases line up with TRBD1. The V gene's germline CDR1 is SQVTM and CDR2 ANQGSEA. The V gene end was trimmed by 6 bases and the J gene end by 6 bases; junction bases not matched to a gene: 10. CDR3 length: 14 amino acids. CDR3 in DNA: TGCAGCGTCAGGGGGCGTGGGGAAAGCAATGAGCAGTTCTTC. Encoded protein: CSVRGRGESNEQFF.

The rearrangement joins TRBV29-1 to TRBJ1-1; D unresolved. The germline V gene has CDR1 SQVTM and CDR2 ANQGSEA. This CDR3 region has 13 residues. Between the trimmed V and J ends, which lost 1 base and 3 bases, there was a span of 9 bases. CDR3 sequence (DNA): TGCAGCGTTGAAGTCGGGCGGGACACTGAAGCTTTCTTT. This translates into CSVEVGRDTEAFF.

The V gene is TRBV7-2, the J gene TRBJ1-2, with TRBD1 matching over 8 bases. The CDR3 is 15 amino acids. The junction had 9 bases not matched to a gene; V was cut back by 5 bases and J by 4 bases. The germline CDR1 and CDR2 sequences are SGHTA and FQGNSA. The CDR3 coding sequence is TGTGCCAGCAGCCGCCCCCCCGACAGGGGCTATGGCTACACCTTC. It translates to CASSRPPDRGYGYTF. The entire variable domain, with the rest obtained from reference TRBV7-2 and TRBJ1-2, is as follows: GAGVSQSPSNKVTEKGKDVELRCDPISGHTALYWYRQSLGQGLEFLIYFQGNSAPDKSGLPSDRFSAERTGGSVSTLTIQRTQQEDSAVYLCASSRPPDRGYGYTFGSGTRLTVV.

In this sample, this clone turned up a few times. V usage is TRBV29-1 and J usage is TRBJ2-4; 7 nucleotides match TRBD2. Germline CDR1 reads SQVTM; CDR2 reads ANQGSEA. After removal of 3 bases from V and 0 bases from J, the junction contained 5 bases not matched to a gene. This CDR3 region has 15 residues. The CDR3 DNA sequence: TGCAGCGTTGAGGAGGGGAGGGTAGCCAAAAACATTCAGTACTTC. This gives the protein CSVEEGRVAKNIQYF.

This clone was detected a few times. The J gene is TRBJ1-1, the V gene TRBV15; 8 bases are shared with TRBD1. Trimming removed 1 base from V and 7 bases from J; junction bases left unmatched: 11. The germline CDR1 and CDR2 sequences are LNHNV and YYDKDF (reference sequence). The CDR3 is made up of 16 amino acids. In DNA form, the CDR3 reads TGTGCCACCAGCAGAGGCCCAGGGGGCCAGGTGGGTGAAGCTTTCTTT. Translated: CATSRGPGGQVGEAFF.

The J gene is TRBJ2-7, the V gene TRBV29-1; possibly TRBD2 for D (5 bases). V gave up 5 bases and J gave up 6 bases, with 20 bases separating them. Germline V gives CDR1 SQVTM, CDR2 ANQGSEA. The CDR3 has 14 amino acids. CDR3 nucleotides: TGCAGCGTTTTGGTTGGACCGAGAGGGAGCGAGCAGTACTTC. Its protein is CSVLVGPRGSEQYF.

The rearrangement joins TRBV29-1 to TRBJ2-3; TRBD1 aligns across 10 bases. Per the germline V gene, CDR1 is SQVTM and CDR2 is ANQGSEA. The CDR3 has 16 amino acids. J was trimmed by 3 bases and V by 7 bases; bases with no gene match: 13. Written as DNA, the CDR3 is TGCAGCGCCCAACAGGGCCGGGACAGGGGAACAGATACGCAGTATTTT. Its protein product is CSAQQGRDRGTDTQYF.

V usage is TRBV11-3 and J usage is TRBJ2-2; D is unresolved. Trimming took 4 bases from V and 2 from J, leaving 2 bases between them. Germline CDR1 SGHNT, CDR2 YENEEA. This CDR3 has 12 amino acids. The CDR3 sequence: CASSSNTGELFF. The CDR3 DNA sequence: TGTGCCAGCAGCTCAAACACCGGGGAGCTGTTTTTT.

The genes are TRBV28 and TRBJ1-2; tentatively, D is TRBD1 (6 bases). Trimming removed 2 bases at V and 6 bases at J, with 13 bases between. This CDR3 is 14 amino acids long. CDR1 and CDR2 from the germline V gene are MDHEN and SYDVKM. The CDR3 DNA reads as TGTGCCAGCAGTTTAATCGGGGGGCAACATGGCTACACCTTC. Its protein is CASSLIGGQHGYTF.

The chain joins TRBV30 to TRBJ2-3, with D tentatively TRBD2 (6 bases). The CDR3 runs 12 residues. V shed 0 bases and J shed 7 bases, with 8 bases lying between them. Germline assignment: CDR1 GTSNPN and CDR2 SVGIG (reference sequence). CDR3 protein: CAWSVLANTQYF. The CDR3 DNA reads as TGTGCCTGGAGTGTACTAGCCAATACGCAGTATTTT.

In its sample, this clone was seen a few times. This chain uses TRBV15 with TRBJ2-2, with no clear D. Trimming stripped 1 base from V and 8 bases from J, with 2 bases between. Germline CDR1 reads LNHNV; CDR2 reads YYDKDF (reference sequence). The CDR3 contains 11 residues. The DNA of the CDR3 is TGTGCCACCAGCAGAGCTGGGGAGCTGTTTTTT. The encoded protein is CATSRAGELFF. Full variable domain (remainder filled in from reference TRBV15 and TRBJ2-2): DAMVIQNPRYQVTQFGKPVTLSCSQTLNHNVMYWYQQKSSQAPKLLFHYYDKDFNNEADTPDNFQSRRPNTSFCFLDIRSPGLGDTAMYLCATSRAGELFFGEGSRLTVL.

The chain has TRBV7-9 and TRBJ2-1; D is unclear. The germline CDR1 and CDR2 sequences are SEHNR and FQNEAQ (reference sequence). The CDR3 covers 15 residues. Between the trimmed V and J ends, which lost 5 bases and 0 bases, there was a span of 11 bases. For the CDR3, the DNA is TGTGCCAGCAGCCCGCTTACTGACTCCTACAATGAGCAGTTCTTC. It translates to CASSPLTDSYNEQFF.